The source of this T cell receptor (beta chain) is a study of vaccination effects on CD4 cells after COVID-19. Whole-study findings and limits: By a late point after vaccination, infection- and vaccine-induced clones had shrunk markedly through clonal contraction.

Generated by immunoSEQ multiplex PCR, the TCRdb table keeps only in-frame clones and is missing some. The sample lists tens of thousands of clones, around 68% occurring once. With the ViraFEST assay, the study expanded antigen-specific CD4+ T cells using viral peptide pools, then sequenced them. Isolating CD4+ T cells followed about 11 days of culture. Vaccine recipients had no previous SARS-CoV-2 infection; their nucleocapsid antibodies were negative. A word on this clone: Its specificity is not known.

The CDR3 is made up of 11 amino acids. The germline V and J ends were trimmed by 6 bases and 7 bases, with 4 bases remaining between them. CDR1 is SNHLY and CDR2 is FYNNEI in the germline V gene. This TCR was recovered from a human donor who received a COVID-19 vaccine. This specimen consisted of CD4+ T cells from PBMCs cultured with SARS-CoV-2 spike peptides, obtained before COVID-19 vaccination. The J gene is TRBJ1-6, the V gene TRBV2; D not resolved. CDR3 sequence reads: CASRGNSPLHF. In nucleotides, the CDR3 is TGTGCCAGCAGGGGCAATTCACCCCTCCACTTT. The variable domain in full, with the rest retrieved from reference TRBV2 and TRBJ1-6, is EPEVTQTPSHQVTQMGQEVILRCVPISNHLYFYWYRQILGQKVEFLVSFYNNEISEKSEIFDDQFSVERPDGSNFTLKIRSTKLEDSAMYFCASRGNSPLHFGNGTRLTVT.